This paragraph covers one TCR beta chain sequence. This sample is drawn from a study of cytomegalovirus exposure and HLA in healthy donors. The CDR3 covers 13 residues. Trimming removed 2 bases from V and 5 bases from J, with 9 bases in between. Germline CDR1 reads MNHEY; CDR2 reads SVGAGI. Researchers ran the PCR with 60 Vbeta and 13 Jbeta primers. Here immunoSEQ multiplex PCR was the method, and the copy in TCRdb shows in-frame clones only, minus some. This table holds 35,000 to 40,000 clones, around 53% found once. Sequenced input: PBMCs. The clonotype was recovered from a woman aged 40 to 55 in good health and CMV-seropositive. The chain combines TRBV6-5 with TRBJ2-5, with D tentatively TRBD1 (5 bases). The CDR3 loop reads CASSYKGSETQYF. CDR3 nucleotide sequence: TGTGCCAGCAGTTACAAGGGGTCCGAGACCCAGTACTTC.